The present T cell receptor (beta chain) was sequenced within a study of cytomegalovirus exposure and HLA in healthy donors (TCRdb year 2017). About the full investigation: An earlier analysis of about 530 of the donors reported 276 Gb of sequence data and around 100 million unique TCR beta sequences obtained from about 180 million T cells. An early release that covered some 630 HLA-typed donors contained around 300 gigabases of sequencing data and roughly 84 million unique TCR sequences. The genetic ancestry cluster associated with self-reported Caucasian donors included 70% to 85% of the 300 to 400 genotyped donors. The aim of the study was to test whether cataloging public T cell receptors could identify signatures of past pathogen exposure. The T cell repertoires of 666 subjects were profiled by immunosequencing and related to cytomegalovirus serostatus. In addition to the first cohort of 666 subjects, a separate validation cohort of 100 to 150 different subjects was used. The study combined high-throughput TCR immunosequencing, statistical association of individual TCRs with disease status, and machine learning to predict cytomegalovirus infection status. A later analysis re-examined previously published TCR beta repertoires from more than 550 donors and added high-resolution HLA genotyping to investigate patterns of TCR occurrence. In the later analysis, no new phenotypic data were used to find candidate immune exposures; instead, reliance was placed on TCR beta sequences and their occurrence across donors. An earlier analysis of 500 to 750 of the donors applied high-throughput TCR beta sequencing to assess whether each TCR beta V gene segment acted as functional or pseudogenic. Donor age, sex, ethnicity and CMV serostatus were compiled together with the repertoire data. A later genetic analysis used genome-wide SNP genotypes for about 55% of the 666 donors, treating that subset as a discovery cohort. All discovery cohort repertoires had been generated on a single sequencing platform. HLA typing included class I and class II loci at four-digit resolution. The number of typed donors differed by locus: about 620-640 for A, B, C, DRB1 and DQB1; 500 to 550 for DQA1; approximately 610 for DPA1; and around 470 for DPB1. Because of strong linkage in the cohort, five DR-DQ haplotypes were treated as single units for association and clustering. Among approximately 370 genotyped donors of the cohort, an average of about 240,000 unique TCR beta nucleotide sequences was sequenced per donor, of which roughly 17% were non-productive.

As to this clone: What antigen it recognizes has not been identified. Base qualities are not recorded, but no much larger clone differs from it by a single base.

Here is what the overall study found, with its caveats: The study listed approximately 150 TCR beta chains as associated with cytomegalovirus. A cluster of highly shared sequence variants was judged likely to represent a technical artifact of the sequencing pipeline. A later analysis associated about 18,000 TCR beta sequences with specific HLA alleles at a false discovery rate of 0.05. In this cohort, only TCR beta chains were sequenced, and detectable features were limited by the absence of alpha or paired-chain data. According to a later analysis, most CMV-associated TCR beta chains appeared to be HLA-restricted, and the HLA associations seemed to be driven largely by CMV exposure. A further reported finding was that TCR beta sequences accurately predicted the HLA-A and HLA-B alleles for most subjects in the first cohort. Compared with the roughly 670-donor mean, donors in an Asian-associated ancestry cluster had fewer N-insertions in productive TCRs, according to a later genetic analysis. According to the authors, the approach could potentially be generalized to other disease states and immunological phenotypes. A later genetic analysis associated a missense DCLRE1C variant with V-gene and J-gene trimming of TCR beta chains, and an independent cohort replicated the association. Cytomegalovirus status was reported to be diagnosed by the classifier with high specificity and sensitivity in both the original and validation cohorts. A later analysis found that HLA-associated TCR beta chains were more clonally expanded and had lower generation probabilities than equally common non-associated chains. Around 16 rarely observed V segments, including chromosome 9 orphons, were excluded from the earlier analysis of approximately 500 of the donors because counts were too low. Several of the top co-occurrence clusters appeared to be linked to parvovirus B19, influenza, CMV and Epstein-Barr virus, according to a later analysis. In vitro tests confirmed that a few of the cytomegalovirus-associated TCR beta chains recognize cytomegalovirus antigens. Across donors, most TCR sequences were observed very rarely, whereas some public TCRs were present in many individuals. Immune exposure information for the cohort was limited to CMV serostatus. Because HLA typing was unavailable for some donors at each locus, only the typed subset was used in association tests. A later analysis found that TCR association rates varied across HLA loci, with DRB1 alleles showing the most associated TCRs and HLA-C alleles the fewest. Roughly uniform sequencing depth across donors was assumed in presence/absence analyses, although this assumption may not hold. Broadly in line with IMGT annotations, most TCR beta V segments showed up in productive rearrangements about 87% or about 30% of the time in an earlier analysis of approximately 600 of the donors. When HLA alleles, especially DR and DQ, strongly co-occurred, attributing TCR associations to individual alleles was difficult. Linkage disequilibrium might explain the correlated functional status among segregating V segments, but an unknown experimental factor could not be excluded.

The cohort was made up of 666 healthy bone marrow donors. At the time of sampling, every cohort member was nominally healthy, though immune exposures that went unrecorded were likely present. The donor tested CMV seronegative and was one of the 352 seronegative cohort members. Every donor gave a peripheral blood sample, and the peripheral blood mononuclear cells from that sample were used for TCR beta sequencing. The Qiagen DNeasy Blood Extraction Kit was used to extract genomic DNA from the blood cell samples. Library method: the immunoSEQ multiplex PCR assay. A mixture of 60 forward primers for TCR Vbeta segments and 13 reverse primers for TCR Jbeta segments was used in the multiplex PCR. A multiplex PCR assay on genomic DNA amplified the CDR3 region of rearranged TCR beta genes. The Illumina HiSeq System was used to sequence the amplified TCR beta libraries as 87-base-pair reads. In the original analysis: A later analysis tallied 75 million to 95 million unique TCR beta chains across the 660 or so repertoires, and around 9.9 million of those chains were shared by two or more donors. A nearest-neighbor algorithm error-corrected the raw reads and collapsed the reads into unique sequences, merging closely related sequences to remove PCR and sequencing errors. Alignment of CDR3 sequences to IMGT reference sequences was used to assign V, D and J gene segments. Each retained sequence needed at least a six-nucleotide match to both a V gene segment and a J gene segment. Rearrangements were called productive when the CDR3 lacked stop codons and stayed in frame with V and J; all others were non-productive. Following IMGT convention, CDR3 was defined as the stretch from the second conserved V-encoded cysteine to the conserved J-encoded phenylalanine. The earlier analysis of about 560 of the donors excluded any sequence lacking an unambiguous match to a single V gene segment. An earlier analysis of around 600 of the donors classified V segments as functional when productive rearrangements were above 56.7% and as segregating when the standard deviation between donors was above 5%. A statistical classification framework was built to diagnose cytomegalovirus status from the catalog of TCR beta chain sequences. V and J gene assignment, in a later analysis, came from comparing TCR nucleotide sequences with IMGT/GENE-DB human TR gene sequences. Using the TCRdist pipeline, a later analysis assigned CDR3 sequences along with most-parsimonious VDJ recombination scenarios. A later analysis defined each TCR beta chain by its CDR3 amino acid sequence plus V-gene family, and excluded reads lacking a unique V-gene family. As a way to deal with suspected cross-contamination and a sequencing artifact, a later analysis dropped 450 to 700 nucleotide sequences that were highly shared and had low generation probability. In a later analysis, a clonal expansion index was calculated for each public chain from normalized within-repertoire ranks of inferred template counts. In a later analysis, generation probabilities were computed with a VDJ recombination model fitted to out-of-frame rearrangements, and the resulting probabilities were checked against IGoR. Hypergeometric tests were used in a later analysis to score TCR-TCR, TCR-HLA and TCR-CMV co-occurrence, with a repertoire-size bias correction applied to the TCR pairs. A later analysis estimated false discovery rates by permuting HLA or CMV assignments 20 times. In a later analysis, co-occurring TCRs were grouped using DBSCAN, and TCRdist sequence similarity was added for clustering within HLA-allele-positive subsets. Co-occurrence clustering excluded repertoires with fewer than 30,000 or more than 120,000 public chains, plus five with anomalous nucleotide sharing. TCRdb took this table from immuneACCESS and kept in-frame rearrangements with V and J called. Such tables lack part of the clones; where checked against another copy, unresolved V genes explain under half of the gap, and the rest is unexplained. The D gene and trimming were derived from the DNA, and the V and J assignments and clone size from that table. The sample profile shows 150,000 to 200,000 clones; about three quarters of them were found once. The top ten hold around 2.1% of the sample.

The sequencing sample was made of PBMCs. This clonotype originated in a female donor in good health and CMV-seronegative.

DNA sequence: TGTGCCAGCAGCCCACGGGTAGGGGGCGCGGTCAATGAGCAGTTCTTC. Translation gives CASSPRVGGAVNEQFF. The sequence links TRBV11-2 to TRBJ2-1, and 7 bases in between align with TRBD1. From the cysteine through the phenylalanine, the CDR3 covers 16 amino acids. Left in the record is the CDR3 DNA by itself, 48 bases read in frame from the first base. Ends trimmed: V by 5 bases, J by 6 bases; bases unmatched to a gene: 13. Reading the germline V gene gives CDR1 SGHAT and CDR2 FQNNGV. Joined to the reference TRBV11-2 and TRBJ2-1 proteins, this CDR3 gives the full variable domain: EAGVAQSPRYKIIEKRQSVAFWCNPISGHATLYWYQQILGQGPKLLIQFQNNGVVDDSQLPKDRFSAERLKGVDSTLKIQPAKLEDSAVYLCASSPRVGGAVNEQFFGPGTRLTVL.